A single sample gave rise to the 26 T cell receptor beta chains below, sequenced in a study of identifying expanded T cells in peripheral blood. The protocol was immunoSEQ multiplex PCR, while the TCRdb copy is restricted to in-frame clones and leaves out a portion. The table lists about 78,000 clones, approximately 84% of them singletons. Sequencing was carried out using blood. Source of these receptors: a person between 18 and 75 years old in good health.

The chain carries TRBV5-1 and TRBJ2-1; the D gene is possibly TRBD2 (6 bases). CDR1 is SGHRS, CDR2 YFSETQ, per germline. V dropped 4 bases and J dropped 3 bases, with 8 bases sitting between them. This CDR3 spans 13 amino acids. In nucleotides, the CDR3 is TGCGCCAGCAGCCCGGGACTCTACAATGAGCAGTTCTTC. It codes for CASSPGLYNEQFF.

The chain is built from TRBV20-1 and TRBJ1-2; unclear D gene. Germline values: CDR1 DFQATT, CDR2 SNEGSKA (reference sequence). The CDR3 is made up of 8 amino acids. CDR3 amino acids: CTVSGYTF. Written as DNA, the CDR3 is TGCACCGTAAGTGGCTACACCTTC.

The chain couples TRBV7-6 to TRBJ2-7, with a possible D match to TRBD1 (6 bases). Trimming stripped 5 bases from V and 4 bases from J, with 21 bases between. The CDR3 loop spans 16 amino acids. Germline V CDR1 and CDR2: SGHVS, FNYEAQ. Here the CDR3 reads CASSARGTPFDYEQYF. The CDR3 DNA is TGTGCCAGCAGCGCCAGGGGCACCCCTTTTGATTACGAGCAGTACTTC.

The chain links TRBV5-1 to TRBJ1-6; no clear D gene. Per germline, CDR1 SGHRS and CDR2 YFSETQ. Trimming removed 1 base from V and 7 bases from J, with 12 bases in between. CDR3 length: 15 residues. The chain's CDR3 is CASSLSEPRNSPLHF. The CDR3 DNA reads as TGCGCCAGCAGCTTGAGCGAGCCGAGGAATTCACCCCTCCACTTT.

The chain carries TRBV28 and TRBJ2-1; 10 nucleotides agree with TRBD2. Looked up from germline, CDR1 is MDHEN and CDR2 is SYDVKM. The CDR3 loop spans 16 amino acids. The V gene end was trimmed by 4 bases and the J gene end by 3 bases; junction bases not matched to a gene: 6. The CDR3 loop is CASSSITSGNYNEQFF. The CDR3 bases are TGTGCCAGCAGTTCAATAACTAGCGGGAACTACAATGAGCAGTTCTTC.

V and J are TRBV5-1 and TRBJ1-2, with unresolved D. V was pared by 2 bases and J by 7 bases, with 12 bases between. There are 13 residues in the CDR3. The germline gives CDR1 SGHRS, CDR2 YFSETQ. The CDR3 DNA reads TGCGCCAGCAGCTTAGGCCCCTTCCCTGGCTACACCTTC. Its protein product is CASSLGPFPGYTF.

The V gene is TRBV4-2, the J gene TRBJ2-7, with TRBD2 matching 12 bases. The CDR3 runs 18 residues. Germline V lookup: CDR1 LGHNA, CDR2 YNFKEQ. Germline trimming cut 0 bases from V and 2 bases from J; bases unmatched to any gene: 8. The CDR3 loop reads CASSQDGGPSGRAYEQYF. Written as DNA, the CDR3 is TGTGCCAGCAGCCAAGATGGAGGCCCTAGCGGGAGGGCCTACGAGCAGTACTTC.

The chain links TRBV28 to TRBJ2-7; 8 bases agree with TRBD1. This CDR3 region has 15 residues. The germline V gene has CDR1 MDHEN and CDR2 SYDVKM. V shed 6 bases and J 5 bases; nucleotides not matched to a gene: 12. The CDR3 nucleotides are TGTGCCAGCAGCGTTTATGGCCAGGGGGCTGACGAGCAGTACTTC. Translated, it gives CASSVYGQGADEQYF. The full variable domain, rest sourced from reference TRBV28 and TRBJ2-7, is DVKVTQSSRYLVKRTGEKVFLECVQDMDHENMFWYRQDPGLGLRLIYFSYDVKMKEKGDIPEGYSVSREKKERFSLILESASTNQTSMYLCASSVYGQGADEQYFGPGTRLTVT.

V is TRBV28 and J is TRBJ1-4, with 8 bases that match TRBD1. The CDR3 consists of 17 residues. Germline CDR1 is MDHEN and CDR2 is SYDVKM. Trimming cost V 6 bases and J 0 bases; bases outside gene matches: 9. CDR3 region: CASSRDRGLATNEKLFF. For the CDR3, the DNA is TGTGCCAGCAGCCGTGACAGGGGCCTTGCAACTAATGAAAAACTGTTTTTT.

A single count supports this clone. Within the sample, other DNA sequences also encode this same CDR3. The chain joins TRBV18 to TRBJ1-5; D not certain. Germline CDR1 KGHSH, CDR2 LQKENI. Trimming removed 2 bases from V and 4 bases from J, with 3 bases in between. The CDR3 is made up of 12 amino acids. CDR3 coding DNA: TGTGCCAGCTCACCAACGAATCAGCCCCAGCATTTT. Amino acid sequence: CASSPTNQPQHF.

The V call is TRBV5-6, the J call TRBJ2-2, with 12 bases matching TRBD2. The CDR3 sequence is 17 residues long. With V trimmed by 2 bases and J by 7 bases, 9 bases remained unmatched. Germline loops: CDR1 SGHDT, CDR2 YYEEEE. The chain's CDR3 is CASSFGTSGPYNGELFF. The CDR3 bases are TGTGCCAGCAGCTTTGGGACTAGCGGGCCTTACAACGGGGAGCTGTTTTTT.

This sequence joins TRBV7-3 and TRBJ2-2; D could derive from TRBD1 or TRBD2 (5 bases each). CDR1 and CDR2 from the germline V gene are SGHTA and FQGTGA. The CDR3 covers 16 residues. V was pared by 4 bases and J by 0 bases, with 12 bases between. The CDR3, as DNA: TGTGCCAGCAGCTCCACCGGGACCACGAACACCGGGGAGCTGTTTTTT. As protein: CASSSTGTTNTGELFF.

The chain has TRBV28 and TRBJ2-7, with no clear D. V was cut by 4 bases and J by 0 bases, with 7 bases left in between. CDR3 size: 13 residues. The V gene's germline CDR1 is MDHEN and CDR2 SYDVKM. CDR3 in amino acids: CASSYQSSYEQYF. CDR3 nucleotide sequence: TGTGCCAGCAGTTACCAAAGCTCCTACGAGCAGTACTTC.

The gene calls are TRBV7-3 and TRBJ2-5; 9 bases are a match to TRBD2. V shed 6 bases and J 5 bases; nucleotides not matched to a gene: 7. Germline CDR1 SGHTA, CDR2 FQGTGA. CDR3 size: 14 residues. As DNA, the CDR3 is TGTGCCAGCAGTTGGGCTAGCGGGAAGGAGACCCAGTACTTC. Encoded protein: CASSWASGKETQYF.

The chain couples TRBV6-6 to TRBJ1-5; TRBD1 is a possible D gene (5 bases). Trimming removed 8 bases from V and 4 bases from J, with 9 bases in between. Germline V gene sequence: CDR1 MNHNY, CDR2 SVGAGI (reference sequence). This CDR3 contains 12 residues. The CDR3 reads CASGGMNQPQHF. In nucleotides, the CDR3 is TGTGCCAGCGGGGGGATGAATCAGCCCCAGCATTTT.

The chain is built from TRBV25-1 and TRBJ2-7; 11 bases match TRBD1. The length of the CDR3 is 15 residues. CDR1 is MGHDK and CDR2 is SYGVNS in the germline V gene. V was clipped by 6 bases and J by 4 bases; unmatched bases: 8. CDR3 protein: CASRQSGQGAYEQYF. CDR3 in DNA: TGTGCCAGCAGACAGTCTGGACAGGGGGCTTACGAGCAGTACTTC.

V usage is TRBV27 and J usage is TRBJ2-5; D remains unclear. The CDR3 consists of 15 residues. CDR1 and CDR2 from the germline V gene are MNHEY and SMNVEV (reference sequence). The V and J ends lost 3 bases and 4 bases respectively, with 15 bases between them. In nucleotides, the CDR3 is TGTGCCAGCAGTTTCAGACCGACGCGCAGAGAGACCCAGTACTTC. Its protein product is CASSFRPTRRETQYF.

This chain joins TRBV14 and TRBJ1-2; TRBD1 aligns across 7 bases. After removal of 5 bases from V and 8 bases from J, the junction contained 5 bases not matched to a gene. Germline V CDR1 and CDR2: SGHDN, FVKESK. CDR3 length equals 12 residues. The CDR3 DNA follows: TGTGCCAGCAGCGTATACAGGGGAGGCTACACCTTC. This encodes CASSVYRGGYTF. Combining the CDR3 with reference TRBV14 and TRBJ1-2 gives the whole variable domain EAGVTQFPSHSVIEKGQTVTLRCDPISGHDNLYWYRRVMGKEIKFLLHFVKESKQDESGMPNNRFLAERTGGTYSTLKVQPAELEDSGVYFCASSVYRGGYTFGSGTRLTVV.

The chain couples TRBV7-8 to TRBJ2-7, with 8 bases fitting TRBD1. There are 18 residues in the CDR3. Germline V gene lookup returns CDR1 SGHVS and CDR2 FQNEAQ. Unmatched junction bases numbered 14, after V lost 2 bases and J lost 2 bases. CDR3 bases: TGTGCCAGCAGCTTATCCCCCCCCGACAGGGGCGTTGCCTACGAGCAGTACTTC. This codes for CASSLSPPDRGVAYEQYF.

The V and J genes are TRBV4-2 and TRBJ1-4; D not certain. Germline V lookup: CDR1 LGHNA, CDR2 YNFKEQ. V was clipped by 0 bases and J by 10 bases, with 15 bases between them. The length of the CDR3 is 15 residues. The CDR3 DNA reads TGTGCCAGCAGCCAAGATTTAAGTGGAGGAGGAAAACTGTTTTTT. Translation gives CASSQDLSGGGKLFF.

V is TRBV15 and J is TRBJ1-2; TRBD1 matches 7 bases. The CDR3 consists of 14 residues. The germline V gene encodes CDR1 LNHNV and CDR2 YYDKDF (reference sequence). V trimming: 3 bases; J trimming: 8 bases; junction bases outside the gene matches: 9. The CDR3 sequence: CATSSRDSLRGYTF. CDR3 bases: TGTGCCACCAGCAGCCGGGACAGCCTGCGGGGCTACACCTTC.

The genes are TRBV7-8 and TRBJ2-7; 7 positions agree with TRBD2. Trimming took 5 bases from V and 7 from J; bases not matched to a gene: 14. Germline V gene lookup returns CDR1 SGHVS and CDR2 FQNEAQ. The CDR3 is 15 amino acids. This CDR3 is CASSPAGRGLGEQYF. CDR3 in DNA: TGTGCCAGCAGCCCAGCGGGAAGGGGATTGGGTGAGCAGTACTTC.

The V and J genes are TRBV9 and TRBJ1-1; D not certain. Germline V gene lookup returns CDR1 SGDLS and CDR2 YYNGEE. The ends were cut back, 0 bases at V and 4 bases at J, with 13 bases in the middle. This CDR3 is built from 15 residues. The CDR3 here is CASSVAEHPGTEAFF. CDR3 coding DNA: TGTGCCAGCAGCGTAGCAGAGCACCCGGGCACTGAAGCTTTCTTT. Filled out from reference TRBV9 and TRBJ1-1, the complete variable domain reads DSGVTQTPKHLITATGQRVTLRCSPRSGDLSVYWYQQSLDQGLQFLIQYYNGEERAKGNILERFSAQQFPDLHSELNLSSLELGDSALYFCASSVAEHPGTEAFFGQGTRLTVV.

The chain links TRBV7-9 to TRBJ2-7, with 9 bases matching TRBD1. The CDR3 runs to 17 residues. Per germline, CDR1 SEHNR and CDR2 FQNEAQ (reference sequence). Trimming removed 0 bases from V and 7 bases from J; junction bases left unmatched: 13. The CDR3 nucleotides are TGTGCCAGCAGCTTAGCTAGGCCGGGACAGGGAGTCTTGGAGCAGTACTTC. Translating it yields CASSLARPGQGVLEQYF.

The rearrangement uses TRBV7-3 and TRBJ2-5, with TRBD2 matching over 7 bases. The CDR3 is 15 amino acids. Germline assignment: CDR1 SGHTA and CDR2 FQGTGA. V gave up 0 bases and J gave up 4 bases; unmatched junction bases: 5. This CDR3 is CASSLTPREGETQYF. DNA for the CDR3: TGTGCCAGCAGCTTAACTCCCAGGGAGGGAGAGACCCAGTACTTC.

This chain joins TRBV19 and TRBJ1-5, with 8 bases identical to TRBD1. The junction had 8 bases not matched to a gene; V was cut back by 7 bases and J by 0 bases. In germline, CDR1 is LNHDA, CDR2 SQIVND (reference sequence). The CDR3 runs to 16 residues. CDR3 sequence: CASTFGQGNSNQPQHF. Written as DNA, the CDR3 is TGTGCCAGTACCTTCGGACAGGGAAATAGCAATCAGCCCCAGCATTTT.